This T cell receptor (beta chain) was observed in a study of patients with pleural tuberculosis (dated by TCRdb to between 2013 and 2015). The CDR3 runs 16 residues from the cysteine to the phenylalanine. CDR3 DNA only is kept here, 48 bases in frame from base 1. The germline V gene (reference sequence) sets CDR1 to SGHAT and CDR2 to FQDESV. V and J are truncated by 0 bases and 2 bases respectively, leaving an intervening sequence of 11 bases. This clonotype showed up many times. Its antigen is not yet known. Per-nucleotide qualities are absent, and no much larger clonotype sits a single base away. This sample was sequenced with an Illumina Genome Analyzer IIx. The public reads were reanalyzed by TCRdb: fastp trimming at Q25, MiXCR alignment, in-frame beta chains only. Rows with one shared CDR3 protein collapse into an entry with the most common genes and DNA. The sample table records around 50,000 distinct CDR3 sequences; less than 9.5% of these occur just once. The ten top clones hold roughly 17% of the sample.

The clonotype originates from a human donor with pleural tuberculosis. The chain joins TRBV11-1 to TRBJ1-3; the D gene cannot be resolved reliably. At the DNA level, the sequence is TGTGCCAGCAGCTTAGCGGGTACGGGAACTGGAAACACCATATATTTT. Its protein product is CASSLAGTGTGNTIYF.